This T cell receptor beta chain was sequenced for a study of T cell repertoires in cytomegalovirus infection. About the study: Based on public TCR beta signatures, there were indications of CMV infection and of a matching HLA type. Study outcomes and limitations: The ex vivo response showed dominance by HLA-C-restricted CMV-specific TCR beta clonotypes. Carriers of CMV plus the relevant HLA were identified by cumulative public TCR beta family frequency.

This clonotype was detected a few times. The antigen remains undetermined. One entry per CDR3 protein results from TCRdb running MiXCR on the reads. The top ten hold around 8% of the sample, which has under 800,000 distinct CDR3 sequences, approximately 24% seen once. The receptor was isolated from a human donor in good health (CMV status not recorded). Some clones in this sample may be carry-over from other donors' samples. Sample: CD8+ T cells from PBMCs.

CDR3 bases: TGTGCCAGCAGTTTAAGGTCGGCTAGCAGGACAGATACGCAGTATTTT. It codes for CASSLRSASRTDTQYF. This chain uses TRBV28 with TRBJ2-3, with a weak D call TRBD2 (5 bases). Germline V gives CDR1 MDHEN, CDR2 SYDVKM. The CDR3 consists of 16 residues. Trimming removed 2 bases at V and 3 bases at J, with 15 bases between.